This T cell receptor (beta chain) was documented in a study of early T cells in non-severe SARS-CoV-2 infection. CDR1 and CDR2 from the germline V gene are MNHNY and SVGAGI (reference sequence). The CDR3 consists of 15 residues. With regard to this clonotype: The junction shows a germline mismatch at one end, possibly a read error.

In TCRdb, the 5' RACE reads were re-called with MiXCR into one record per CDR3 protein. The table has 49,000 or so distinct CDR3 sequences, 6.5% seen once. The source is an adult who was a healthcare worker with PCR-confirmed SARS-CoV-2 infection or an uninfected control (not recorded which). This rearrangement joins TRBV6-6 to TRBJ1-5; a weak D match, TRBD1 (5 bases). This material consisted of whole blood, taken at baseline. CDR3 sequence reads: CTSSYSSDIRQPQHF. CDR3 nucleotides: TGTACCAGCAGTTACTCATCGGACATCCGTCAGCCCCAGCATTTT.